This TCR beta chain was found in a study of blood T cell repertoires in COVID-19. Sequenced by immunoSEQ multiplex PCR; TCRdb stores in-frame clones only, minus some. The table has under 400,000 clones, 88% seen once. This CDR3 contains 13 residues. J lost 5 bases, V lost 5 bases, and 5 bases had no gene match. Germline assignment: CDR1 SEHNR and CDR2 FQNEAQ (reference sequence). Sequenced input: peripheral blood. The sequence was obtained from a woman aged 30 to 39 with COVID-19, enrolled during active disease. The chain links TRBV7-9 to TRBJ1-1, with 7 bases matching TRBD1. CDR3 loop: CASSERGQTEAFF. The CDR3 DNA is TGTGCCAGCAGCGAGAGGGGGCAAACTGAAGCTTTCTTT.